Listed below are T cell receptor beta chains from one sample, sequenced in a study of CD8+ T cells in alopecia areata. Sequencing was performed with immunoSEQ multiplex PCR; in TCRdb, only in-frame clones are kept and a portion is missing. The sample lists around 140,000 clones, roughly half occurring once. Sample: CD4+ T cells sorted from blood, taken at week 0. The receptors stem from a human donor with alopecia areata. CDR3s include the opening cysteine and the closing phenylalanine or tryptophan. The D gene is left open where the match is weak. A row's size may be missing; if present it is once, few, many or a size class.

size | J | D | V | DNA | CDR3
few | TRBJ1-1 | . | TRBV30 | TGTGCCTGGAGTGATAACAGGGAAAATGAAGCTTTCTTT | CAWSDNRENEAFF
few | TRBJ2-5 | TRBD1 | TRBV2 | TGTGCCAGCAGGAGAGACAGGGCCGGGTCAGAGACCCAGTACTTC | CASRRDRAGSETQYF
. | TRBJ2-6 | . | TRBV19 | TGTGCCAGTAGTAGCCATCCCGGGGCTGGGGCCAACGTCCTGACTTTC | CASSSHPGAGANVLTF
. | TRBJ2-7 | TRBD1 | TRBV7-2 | TGTGCCAGCAGCCCAGGGGGCCTTAGCTACGAGCAGTACTTC | CASSPGGLSYEQYF
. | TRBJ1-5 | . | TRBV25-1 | TGTGCCAGCTCCTCGGACAGAGATCAGCCCCAGCATTTT | CASSSDRDQPQHF
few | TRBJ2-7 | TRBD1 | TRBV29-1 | TGCAGCGTCGGCTGGACAGGGACGGGTGAGCAGTACTTC | CSVGWTGTGEQYF
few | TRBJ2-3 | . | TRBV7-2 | TGTGCCAGCAGCTTAGGCGTGATCGGCACGGGGAACACAGATACGCAGTATTTT | CASSLGVIGTGNTDTQYF
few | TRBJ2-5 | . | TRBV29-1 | TGCAGCGTCCGACGGGACTTCCAAGAGACCCAGTACTTC | CSVRRDFQETQYF
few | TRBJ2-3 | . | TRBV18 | TGTGCCAGCTCACCACTGGCTGCCACTAGCACAGATACGCAGTATTTT | CASSPLAATSTDTQYF
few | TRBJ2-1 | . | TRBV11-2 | TGTGCCAGCAGCTTAGAAGGGGGGGGACACAATGAGCAGTTCTTC | CASSLEGGGHNEQFF
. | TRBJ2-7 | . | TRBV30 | TGTGCCTGGAGTTCCTACTTCCCCTCCTACGAGCAGTACTTC | CAWSSYFPSYEQYF
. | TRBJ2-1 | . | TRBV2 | TGTGCCACCCGATACCGGCGTCAGGGCAATGAGCAGTTCTTC | CATRYRRQGNEQFF
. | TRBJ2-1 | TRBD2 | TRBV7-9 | TGTGCCGGAAGACTAGCGGGAGAGGCCGATGAGCAGTTCTTC | CAGRLAGEADEQFF
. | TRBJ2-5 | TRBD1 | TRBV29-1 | TGCAGCGTACACGAATTACCCGGGACAGGGTACCAAGAGACCCAGTACTTC | CSVHELPGTGYQETQYF
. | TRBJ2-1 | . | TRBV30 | TGTGCCTGGAGTGTACGTAGCGAGCAGTTCTTC | CAWSVRSEQFF
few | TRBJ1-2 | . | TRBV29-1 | TGCAGCGGGGGTTTTAGGAATGGCTACACCTTC | CSGGFRNGYTF
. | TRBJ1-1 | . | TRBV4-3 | TGCGCCAGCAGCCAAGATTTAAGGGTCACTGAAGCTTTCTTT | CASSQDLRVTEAFF
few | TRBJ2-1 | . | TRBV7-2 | TGTGCCAGCAGCTTAGACCCGGGAGTGTTCAATGAGCAGTTCTTC | CASSLDPGVFNEQFF
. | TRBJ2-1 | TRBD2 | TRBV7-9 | TGTGCCAGCAGCCCGCCTAAGCTAGCGGTAAACAATGAGCAGTTCTTC | CASSPPKLAVNNEQFF
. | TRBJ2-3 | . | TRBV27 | TGTGCCAGCAGCGGACAGCGCACAGATACGCAGTATTTT | CASSGQRTDTQYF
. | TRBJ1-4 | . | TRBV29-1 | TGCAGCGTTGGAGAGGCAACTAATGAAAAACTGTTTTTT | CSVGEATNEKLFF
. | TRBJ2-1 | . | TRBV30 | TGTGCCTGGAGTGTACTTCGTGAGTTAGACAATGAGCAGTTCTTC | CAWSVLRELDNEQFF
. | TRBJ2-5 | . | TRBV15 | TGTGCCACCAGCAGACGACAGGCAGAGACCCAGTACTTC | CATSRRQAETQYF
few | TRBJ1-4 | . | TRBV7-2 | TGTGCCAGCAGCTTAGACAGGCCAGAAAAACTGTTTTTT | CASSLDRPEKLFF
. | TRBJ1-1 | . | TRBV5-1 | TGCGCCAGCAGCCTGAGGAGTGCGGGCTTTACTGAAGCTTTCTTT | CASSLRSAGFTEAFF
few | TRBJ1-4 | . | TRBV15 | TGTGCCACCAGCAGGAGGGGAGGTGAAGCTAATGAAAAACTGTTTTTT | CATSRRGGEANEKLFF
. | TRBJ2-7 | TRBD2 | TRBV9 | TGTGCCAGCAGCGTAGCTGCTAGCGGATACGAGCAGTACTTC | CASSVAASGYEQYF
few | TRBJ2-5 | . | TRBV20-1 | TGCAGTGCTTACGACGGCGAGACCCAGTACTTC | CSAYDGETQYF
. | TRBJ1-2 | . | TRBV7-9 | TGTGCCAGCAGCTTAGTTGGACCGCTCTATGGCTACACCTTC | CASSLVGPLYGYTF
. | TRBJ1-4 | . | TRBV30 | TGTGCCTGGCAGGGTACCGGAAAACTGTTTTTT | CAWQGTGKLFF
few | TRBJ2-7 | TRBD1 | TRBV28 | TGTGCCTCTTGGACAGGGCCAACCTACGAGCAGTACTTC | CASWTGPTYEQYF
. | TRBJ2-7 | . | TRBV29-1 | TGCAGCGTGGAGGGCTCGGGTTACGAGCAGTACTTC | CSVEGSGYEQYF
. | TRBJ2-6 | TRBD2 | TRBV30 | TGTGCCTGGAGCAAACTAGCGGGAAGCTCTGGGGCCAACGTCCTGACTTTC | CAWSKLAGSSGANVLTF
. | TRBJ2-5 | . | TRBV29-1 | TGCAGCGTTGAATTGAGGGGCGGGGAGACCCAGTACTTC | CSVELRGGETQYF
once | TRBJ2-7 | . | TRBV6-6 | TGTGCCAGCAGTTCCGGACGGGAAGAGCAGTACTTC | CASSSGREEQYF
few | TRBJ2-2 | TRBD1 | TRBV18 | TGTGCCAGCTCGCCCCGGGACAGTGCCACCGGGGAGCTGTTTTTT | CASSPRDSATGELFF
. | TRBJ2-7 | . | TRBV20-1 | TGCAGTGCTTCGACCGAGGAGCAGTACTTC | CSASTEEQYF
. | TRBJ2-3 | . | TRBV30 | TGTGCCTGGAAACGAGGGAGAACAGATACGCAGTATTTT | CAWKRGRTDTQYF
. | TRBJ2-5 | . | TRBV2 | TGTGCCAGCAGTGAAATTACCGGGACCGCGGTCGTCCAGTACTTC | CASSEITGTAVVQYF
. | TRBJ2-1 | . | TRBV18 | TGTGCCAGCTCACCACCGGGGACAAATTCGGAGCTCTTC | CASSPPGTNSELF
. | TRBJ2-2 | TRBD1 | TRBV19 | TGTGCCAGTAGTAGGGACAGGTTCGCCGGGGAGCTGTTTTTT | CASSRDRFAGELFF
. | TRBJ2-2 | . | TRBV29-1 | TGCAGCGTTGAAGGGCAGGACTTGCTGTTTTTT | CSVEGQDLLFF
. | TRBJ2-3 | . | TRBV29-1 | TGCAGCGCCGACCTAGGGGGCACAGATACGCAGTATTTT | CSADLGGTDTQYF
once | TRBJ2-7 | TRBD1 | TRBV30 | TGTGCCTGGAGCGGGGACAGGGACCACGAGCAGTACTTC | CAWSGDRDHEQYF
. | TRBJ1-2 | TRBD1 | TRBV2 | TGTGCCAGCAGTCCGACAGGGCCTGCTGGCTACACCTTC | CASSPTGPAGYTF
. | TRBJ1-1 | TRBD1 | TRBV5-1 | TGCGCCAGCAGCTCAACAGGGGGGGCCACTGAAGCTTTCTTT | CASSSTGGATEAFF
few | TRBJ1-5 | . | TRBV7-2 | TGTGCCAGCAGCTTAGCGGACGGACAGCCCCAGCATTTT | CASSLADGQPQHF
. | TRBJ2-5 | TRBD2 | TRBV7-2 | TGTGCCAGCAGCGTGGGACTAGTCCCCCTGGCTACCGAGACCCAGTACTTC | CASSVGLVPLATETQYF
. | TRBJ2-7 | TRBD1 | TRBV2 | TGTGCCAGCAGTCTAGGACAGGGAAGGCGCGAGCAGTACTTC | CASSLGQGRREQYF